These 18 T cell receptor beta chains were sequenced from one sample in a study of blood T cell repertoires in COVID-19. Clones were read by immunoSEQ multiplex PCR, and TCRdb kept only the in-frame ones, dropping some. The table records 190,000 or so clones, 70% to 85% of them present only once. The sample taken for sequencing was peripheral blood. These TCRs come from a human donor with acute or convalescent COVID-19. The donor label of this sample is uncertain.

V is TRBV30 and J is TRBJ2-5; no firm D call. The CDR3 runs 11 residues. Germline V CDR1 and CDR2: GTSNPN, SVGIG (reference sequence). The ends were cut back, 2 bases at V and 5 bases at J, with 6 bases in the middle. The CDR3 sequence: CAWSIGETQYF. For the CDR3, the DNA is TGTGCCTGGAGTATCGGGGAGACCCAGTACTTC.

The J gene is TRBJ2-3, the V gene TRBV9; TRBD2 aligns across 8 bases. The CDR3 runs to 15 residues. J gave up 4 bases and V 0 bases, and 4 bases lay outside the gene matches. The germline V gene encodes CDR1 SGDLS and CDR2 YYNGEE. The DNA of the CDR3 is TGTGCCAGCAGCGTAGGGACTAGCCAGTCAGATACGCAGTATTTT. Translated, it gives CASSVGTSQSDTQYF.

The J gene is TRBJ2-3, the V gene TRBV28, with D tentatively TRBD2 (6 bases). Per germline, CDR1 MDHEN and CDR2 SYDVKM. The CDR3 is made up of 14 amino acids. The V and J ends lost 6 bases and 5 bases respectively, with 15 bases between them. This CDR3 is CASSPSADRDTQYF. The CDR3 DNA reads as TGTGCCAGCAGCCCTAGCGCCGACAGAGATACGCAGTATTTT.

For the CDR3, the DNA is TGCGCCAGCAGCCAAGGAGTGGGACAGGGTCAGCCCCAGCATTTT. It codes for CASSQGVGQGQPQHF. The chain joins TRBV4-3 to TRBJ1-5; the match to TRBD1 covers 9 bases. With V trimmed by 1 base and J by 6 bases, 4 bases remained unmatched. Per germline, CDR1 LGHNA and CDR2 YSLEER. This CDR3 contains 15 residues.

The chain has TRBV6-6 and TRBJ2-4; D call uncertain. The length of the CDR3 is 14 residues. V gave up 5 bases and J gave up 0 bases, with 8 bases separating them. In germline, CDR1 is MNHNY, CDR2 SVGAGI (reference sequence). The CDR3 DNA reads as TGTGCCAGCAGTAATAGCTTAGCCAAAAACATTCAGTACTTC. Its translation is CASSNSLAKNIQYF.

A remark on this clone: This CDR3 is also generated by other DNA sequences in the sample. The chain is built from TRBV7-9 and TRBJ1-1; 9 bases are shared with TRBD1. This CDR3 has 14 residues. V shed 6 bases, J shed 1 base, and the junction held 3 bases outside the gene matches. Germline CDR1 and CDR2: SEHNR and FQNEAQ (reference sequence). CDR3 sequence (DNA): TGTGCCAGCAGTTGGGGACAGGGGAACACTGAAGCTTTCTTT. Encoded protein: CASSWGQGNTEAFF. The variable domain in full, with the rest retrieved from reference TRBV7-9 and TRBJ1-1, is DTGVSQNPRHKITKRGQNVTFRCDPISEHNRLYWYRQTLGQGPEFLTYFQNEAQLEKSRLLSDRFSAERPKGSFSTLEIQRTEQGDSAMYLCASSWGQGNTEAFFGQGTRLTVV.

This clone was observed once. The chain is built from TRBV5-1 and TRBJ1-1, with D uncertain. Trimming took 0 bases from V and 0 from J, leaving 3 bases between them. This CDR3 has 13 amino acids. Germline CDR1 and CDR2: SGHRS and YFSETQ. CDR3: CASSLVVNTEAFF. CDR3 nucleotides: TGCGCCAGCAGCTTGGTCGTGAACACTGAAGCTTTCTTT.

V is TRBV11-2 and J is TRBJ2-5; tentative D call: TRBD2 (5 bases). The length of the CDR3 is 13 residues. Germline values: CDR1 SGHAT, CDR2 FQNNGV. Trimming removed 5 bases at V and 8 bases at J, with 15 bases between. The CDR3 DNA reads TGTGCCAGCAGCCCAGCGATCGCGGGTACCCAGTACTTC. This encodes CASSPAIAGTQYF.

This clone was seen a single time. V gene TRBV11-1 combines with J gene TRBJ2-7, with D unresolved. The CDR3 length is 14 residues. Germline V lookup: CDR1 SGHAT, CDR2 FQDESV (reference sequence). V was clipped by 0 bases and J by 5 bases, with 11 bases between them. This CDR3 is CASSLALLSNEQYF. CDR3 nucleotide sequence: TGTGCCAGCAGCTTAGCCCTTTTAAGCAACGAGCAGTACTTC.

Comment on this clone: The same CDR3 arises from other DNA sequences in this sample as well. The rearrangement joins TRBV7-9 to TRBJ2-3, with 8 bases identical to TRBD2. The V gene's germline CDR1 is SEHNR and CDR2 FQNEAQ (reference sequence). CDR3 length: 14 amino acids. After removal of 6 bases from V and 0 bases from J, the junction contained 2 bases not matched to a gene. The CDR3 protein is CASSSSGSTDTQYF. In nucleotides, the CDR3 is TGTGCCAGCAGTTCTAGCGGGAGCACAGATACGCAGTATTTT.

The rearrangement joins TRBV3-1 (or the pseudogene TRBV3-2) to TRBJ2-5; 11 bases agree with TRBD1. Germline trimming cut 2 bases from V and 5 bases from J; bases unmatched to any gene: 4. The CDR3 is 15 amino acids. Per germline, CDR1 LGHDT and CDR2 YNNKEL (reference sequence). The CDR3 DNA sequence: TGTGCCAGCAGCCAAAGGACAGGGGGCATTGAGACCCAGTACTTC. Protein product: CASSQRTGGIETQYF.

The V call is TRBV24-1, the J call TRBJ1-5, with D unclear. Germline lookup yields CDR1 KGHDR and CDR2 SFDVKD. The CDR3 runs to 14 residues. V lost 3 bases to trimming and J lost 0 bases, with 5 bases between them. The CDR3 DNA sequence: TGTGCCACCAGTGATCTCTATAGCAATCAGCCCCAGCATTTT. Translation: CATSDLYSNQPQHF.

This sequence joins TRBV11-2 and TRBJ2-4; a possible D gene is TRBD1 (6 bases). The length of the CDR3 is 14 residues. Germline CDR1 and CDR2: SGHAT and FQNNGV. The V end was cut by 1 base, the J end by 8 bases, with 12 bases between. The CDR3 loop is CASSLGGRGDIQYF. For the CDR3, the DNA is TGTGCCAGCAGCTTAGGAGGCAGGGGAGACATTCAGTACTTC.

This sequence joins TRBV27 and TRBJ1-6, with 12 bases matching TRBD1. From germline, CDR1 is MNHEY and CDR2 SMNVEV (reference sequence). The CDR3 spans 18 residues. V lost 3 bases to trimming and J lost 1 base; unmatched junction nucleotides: 4. The chain's CDR3 is CASSLGGQGASYNSPLHF. The CDR3 DNA is TGTGCCAGCAGTTTGGGGGGACAGGGGGCTTCCTATAATTCACCCCTCCACTTT.

V usage is TRBV3-1 (or the pseudogene TRBV3-2) and J usage is TRBJ1-4; D perhaps matches TRBD1 (5 bases). Germline assignment: CDR1 LGHDT and CDR2 YNNKEL (reference sequence). The V and J ends lost 4 bases and 6 bases respectively, with 15 bases between them. The CDR3 consists of 15 residues. The DNA for the CDR3 is TGTGCCAGCAGCCCGCCCGGGACTTCGCATGAAAAACTGTTTTTT. Amino acid sequence: CASSPPGTSHEKLFF.

In regard to this clone: Other nucleotide sequences in the sample specify the same CDR3. The chain couples TRBV28 to TRBJ1-2; D is unresolved. Germline V gives CDR1 MDHEN, CDR2 SYDVKM. This CDR3 region has 11 residues. V gave up 5 bases and J gave up 5 bases, with 6 bases separating them. As DNA, the CDR3 is TGTGCCAGCAGTGAGATTTATGGCTACACCTTC. Translation: CASSEIYGYTF.

This rearrangement joins TRBV6-2 or TRBV6-3 to TRBJ2-7; 7 nucleotides line up with TRBD2. The germline V gene encodes CDR1 MNHEY and CDR2 SVGEGT. The trim removed 3 bases at V and 1 base at J, leaving 12 bases unmatched. CDR3 length equals 17 residues. The CDR3 sequence is CASSYNPGRRGSYEQYF. The CDR3 bases are TGTGCCAGCAGTTATAACCCGGGACGGCGGGGGTCCTACGAGCAGTACTTC.

V is TRBV6-1 and J is TRBJ2-7; tentative D call: TRBD1 (6 bases). V was clipped by 3 bases and J by 4 bases, with 19 bases between them. Germline V gene data show CDR1 as MNHNS and CDR2 as SASEGT. The CDR3 sequence is 16 residues long. Here the CDR3 reads CASSDPHGRTVYEQYF. The CDR3 DNA sequence: TGTGCCAGCAGTGATCCCCACGGCCGGACAGTTTACGAGCAGTACTTC.